These 16 T cell receptor beta chains came from one sample sequenced in a study of T cells after yellow fever vaccination. TCRdb reanalysed the 5' RACE reads using MiXCR and keeps one entry per CDR3 protein. This table has under 200,000 distinct CDR3 sequences, about 10% appearing once. This specimen was CD8+ T cells sorted from PBMCs, taken 15 days after the yellow fever booster vaccination. All receptors derive from a man between 18 and 29 years old who received the YFV17D yellow fever vaccine.

This clonotype came up a few times. The J gene is TRBJ2-5, the V gene TRBV12-3 or TRBV12-4; D might be TRBD1 (6 bases). The germline V and J ends were trimmed by 0 bases and 3 bases, with 8 bases remaining between them. This CDR3 region has 14 residues. DNA for the CDR3: TGTGCCAGCAGTTTAGCGGGGGCAGAAGAGACCCAGTACTTC. It is translated as CASSLAGAEETQYF.

This clonotype has only a few counts. This chain joins TRBV12-3 or TRBV12-4 and TRBJ1-5, with a tentative D call TRBD1 (5 bases). V lost 4 bases and J 1 base, leaving 8 bases between the germline ends. This CDR3 is built from 14 residues. CDR3 nucleotides: TGTGCCAGCAGTTGGGGGGTCAGCAATCAGCCCCAGCATTTT. Amino acids: CASSWGVSNQPQHF.

The rearrangement uses TRBV3-1 and TRBJ2-3; 9 bases align to TRBD2. The CDR3 runs to 19 residues. The trim removed 1 base at V and 2 bases at J, leaving 13 bases unmatched. Germline V CDR1 and CDR2: LGHDT, YNNKEL (reference sequence). The DNA for the CDR3 is TGTGCCAGCAGCCAAGCCGTTACAGCGGGGGGCCCGGACACAGATACGCAGTATTTT. This translates into CASSQAVTAGGPDTDTQYF.

J is TRBJ2-3 and V is TRBV7-2; 12 nucleotides line up with TRBD2. CDR3 length: 17 amino acids. The germline V gene has CDR1 SGHTA and CDR2 FQGNSA. J was trimmed by 5 bases and V by 4 bases; bases with no gene match: 10. The CDR3 nucleotides are TGTGCCAGCAGCTCGCTAACTAGCGGGGGGAACAGAGATACGCAGTATTTT. Translating it yields CASSSLTSGGNRDTQYF.

This clonotype was counted only a few times. This chain joins TRBV13 and TRBJ1-4, with 7 bases fitting TRBD1. V trimming: 5 bases; J trimming: 6 bases; junction bases outside the gene matches: 9. The germline CDR1 and CDR2 sequences are PRHDT and FYEKMQ (reference sequence). The CDR3 is 15 amino acids. This chain's CDR3 is CASSPGGTADEKLFF. For the CDR3, the DNA is TGTGCCAGCAGCCCCGGCGGGACAGCAGATGAAAAACTGTTTTTT.

The rearrangement links TRBV4-1 to TRBJ1-4; TRBD1 agrees at 10 bases. Germline assignment: CDR1 MGHRA and CDR2 YSYEKL. V was clipped by 7 bases and J by 6 bases; unmatched bases: 5. This CDR3 has 14 amino acids. This CDR3 is CASNPGTGDEKLFF. DNA of the CDR3: TGCGCCAGCAACCCCGGGACAGGGGATGAAAAACTGTTTTTT.

Turning to this clonotype: Given a much more abundant clone one base away, this may be a read error. V gene TRBV4-2 combines with J gene TRBJ2-1; no clear D. The CDR3 consists of 14 residues. Trimming took off 0 bases at V and 9 bases at J, with 12 bases between the two ends. The germline CDR1 and CDR2 sequences are LGHNA and YNFKEQ. The CDR3 here is CASSQDGYDFEQFF. The CDR3 coding sequence is TGTGCCAGCAGCCAAGATGGTTATGACTTTGAGCAGTTCTTC.

This clonotype was observed a handful of times. V and J are TRBV27 and TRBJ1-4; D not certain. This CDR3 has 13 residues. Per germline, CDR1 MNHEY and CDR2 SMNVEV (reference sequence). Deletions cut 2 bases from V and 6 bases from J, with 7 bases between. The CDR3 nucleotides read TGTGCCAGCAGTTTAAACATGGATGAAAAACTGTTTTTT. This sequence encodes CASSLNMDEKLFF.

The chain is built from TRBV4-1 and TRBJ1-4; 10 nucleotides agree with TRBD1. V shed 5 bases, J shed 8 bases, and the junction held 8 bases outside the gene matches. Germline assignment: CDR1 MGHRA and CDR2 YSYEKL. The CDR3 sequence is 15 residues long. The CDR3 nucleotides read TGCGCCAGCAGCAAAACCGGGACAGGGGTGGAAAAACTGTTTTTT. It is translated as CASSKTGTGVEKLFF.

V and J are TRBV18 and TRBJ2-7, with TRBD1 matching over 10 bases. This CDR3 region has 16 residues. In germline, CDR1 is KGHSH, CDR2 LQKENI. The V and J ends lost 3 bases and 7 bases, in that order; junction bases with no gene match: 12. CDR3 amino acids: CASSPEPGQGFWEQYV. CDR3 DNA: TGTGCCAGCTCACCCGAACCGGGACAGGGGTTCTGGGAGCAGTACGTC.

This clonotype showed up just a few times. The chain carries TRBV5-6 and TRBJ1-3; no clear D gene. V was clipped by 4 bases and J by 0 bases, with 14 bases between them. The CDR3 has 16 residues. Germline assignment: CDR1 SGHDT and CDR2 YYEEEE. The CDR3 spells CASSEPDESSGNTIYF. The CDR3 DNA sequence: TGTGCCAGCAGCGAACCAGATGAGAGCTCTGGAAACACCATATATTTT.

The chain is built from TRBV4-2 and TRBJ2-3; D is perhaps TRBD2 (5 bases). V was trimmed by 0 bases and J by 11 bases, leaving 9 bases between them. This CDR3 has 12 amino acids. Per germline, CDR1 LGHNA and CDR2 YNFKEQ. The CDR3 region is CASSQDGLGQYF. In nucleotides, the CDR3 is TGTGCCAGCAGCCAAGATGGACTGGGGCAGTATTTT.

This clonotype was recorded a few times. The V call is TRBV13, the J call TRBJ1-2; tentative D call: TRBD1 (5 bases). The CDR3 is 15 amino acids. Trimming cost V 0 bases and J 3 bases, with 11 bases left between them. The germline gives CDR1 PRHDT, CDR2 FYEKMQ (reference sequence). In DNA form, the CDR3 reads TGTGCCAGCAGCTTAGGAACCGGGACCTACTATGGCTACACCTTC. Encoded protein: CASSLGTGTYYGYTF.

This clonotype was counted between two and nine times. As DNA, the CDR3 is TGTGCCAGCTGCGGTTGGGATAATTCACCCCTCCACTTT. Its protein is CASCGWDNSPLHF. The genes are TRBV2 and TRBJ1-6, with D unclear. V lost 8 bases to trimming and J lost 5 bases, with 10 bases between them. CDR1 is SNHLY, CDR2 FYNNEI, per germline. The CDR3 has 13 residues.

The chain has TRBV7-9 and TRBJ1-4, with unresolved D. The V gene lost 0 bases and the J gene lost 5 bases, with 10 bases spanning the gap. This CDR3 is built from 15 residues. Germline V CDR1 and CDR2: SEHNR, FQNEAQ (reference sequence). CDR3 nucleotides: TGTGCCAGCAGCTTAGCGCCGACCTCGAATGAAAAACTGTTTTTT. This translates into CASSLAPTSNEKLFF.

This clonotype occurred a few times. One end of the junction does not line up with germline, which may come from a read error. J is TRBJ2-1 and V is TRBV7-2; tentatively, D is TRBD2 (6 bases). The germline gives CDR1 SGHTA, CDR2 FQGNSA. The CDR3 sequence is 18 residues long. This CDR3 is CASSLALAATSEHNEQFF. For the CDR3, the DNA is TGTGCCAGCAGCCTAGCCTTGGCTGCGACTAGTGAACACAATGAGCAGTTCTTC.